One and the same sample provided the 32 T cell receptor beta chains below, sequenced in a study of sequential checkpoint blockade in melanoma. Sequencing used immunoSEQ multiplex PCR; TCRdb keeps in-frame clones, though not all of them. The table lists about 22,000 clones, around 26% of them singletons. Treatment meaning: randomized to nivolumab then ipilimumab (arm A) or the reverse (arm B). The sample in question was tumor tissue (inferred from file names), obtained from a patient given nivolumab and ipilimumab in sequence. These receptor sequences come from a human donor with melanoma.

This clone was seen a few times. The chain carries TRBV5-1 and TRBJ2-4, with D perhaps matching TRBD1 (5 bases). The CDR3 loop spans 19 amino acids. V lost 6 bases and J lost 1, with 26 bases in between. Per germline, CDR1 SGHRS and CDR2 YFSETQ. Here the CDR3 DNA reads TGCGCCAGCAAATACCTGGGTTGGTGGGGCCGGTGGGCCAAAAACATTCAGTACTTC. This encodes CASKYLGWWGRWAKNIQYF.

The V call is TRBV19, the J call TRBJ2-7; 9 bases map to TRBD1. The CDR3 runs 15 residues. The germline CDR1 and CDR2 sequences are LNHDA and SQIVND (reference sequence). After removal of 4 bases from V and 3 bases from J, the junction contained 7 bases not matched to a gene. The CDR3 DNA reads as TGTGCCAGTAGTACCTCGGGACAGGGTAGCTACGAGCAGTACTTC. Translating gives CASSTSGQGSYEQYF.

This clone was seen a handful of times. The V and J genes are TRBV11-3 and TRBJ2-7; weak D call: TRBD1 (6 bases). The CDR3 spans 16 residues. The germline gives CDR1 SGHNT, CDR2 YENEEA. The ends were cut back, 5 bases at V and 4 bases at J, with 21 bases in the middle. The chain's CDR3 is CASSNGNRASSYEQYF. The CDR3 DNA is TGTGCCAGCAGCAATGGAAACAGGGCTTCTTCGTACGAGCAGTACTTC.

The chain uses TRBV28 and TRBJ2-7; TRBD2 matches at 12 bases. V trimming: 2 bases; J trimming: 5 bases; junction bases outside the gene matches: 4. CDR1 is MDHEN, CDR2 SYDVKM, per germline. The CDR3 is 15 residues long. This chain's CDR3 is CASSLTTSGRNEQYF. The DNA of the CDR3 is TGTGCCAGCAGTTTAACCACTAGCGGGAGGAACGAGCAGTACTTC.

The CDR3 bases are TGTGCCAGCTCGACGGGAACAGGGGGCTCGGGGTCACCCCTCCACTTT. It yields the protein CASSTGTGGSGSPLHF. The V and J genes are TRBV18 and TRBJ1-6, with 9 bases fitting TRBD1. Germline V gene data show CDR1 as KGHSH and CDR2 as LQKENI. This CDR3 spans 16 amino acids. Trimming cost V 6 bases and J 10 bases; bases outside gene matches: 13.

In this sample, this clone turned up once. The chain carries TRBV5-1 and TRBJ2-2; 7 bases agree with TRBD1. Germline V gene sequence: CDR1 SGHRS, CDR2 YFSETQ. V trimming: 5 bases; J trimming: 4 bases; junction bases outside the gene matches: 5. This CDR3 comprises 14 residues. The CDR3: CASRRGQATGELFF. CDR3 sequence (DNA): TGCGCCAGCAGACGAGGACAGGCCACCGGGGAGCTGTTTTTT.

A few counts support this clone. V gene TRBV6-8 combines with J gene TRBJ2-7; D is possibly TRBD2 (6 bases). The CDR3 runs 13 residues. Germline CDR1 and CDR2: MNHGY and SAAAGT. Trimming pared 2 bases from V and 5 bases from J, leaving 10 bases between. Here the CDR3 reads CASSYGASDEQYF. In nucleotides, the CDR3 is TGTGCCAGCAGTTACGGGGCTAGCGACGAGCAGTACTTC.

This clone has a handful of counts. The chain joins TRBV28 to TRBJ1-1; D perhaps matches TRBD1 (5 bases). Between the trimmed V and J ends, which lost 9 bases and 5 bases, there was a span of 16 bases. This CDR3 comprises 13 residues. Germline CDR1 and CDR2: MDHEN and SYDVKM. DNA of the CDR3: TGTGCCAGGCTGGTGGGGGTAGGAACTGAAGCTTTCTTT. Translating it yields CARLVGVGTEAFF.

This clone was seen a few times. The chain has TRBV6-8 and TRBJ1-5; D is perhaps TRBD1 (6 bases). Germline loops: CDR1 MNHGY, CDR2 SAAAGT. The CDR3 spans 14 residues. The V end was cut by 5 bases, the J end by 7 bases, with 15 bases between. The CDR3 reads CASSKGVEIQPQHF. DNA for the CDR3: TGTGCCAGCAGTAAGGGGGTGGAGATCCAGCCCCAGCATTTT.

The chain is built from TRBV19 and TRBJ2-7; the match to TRBD2 covers 11 bases. Germline V gene sequence: CDR1 LNHDA, CDR2 SQIVND (reference sequence). The J segment lost 1 base and the V segment lost 5 bases, leaving 4 bases of the junction unmatched. This CDR3 comprises 15 residues. The CDR3 here is CASSLRLAGSYEQYF. The CDR3 DNA is TGTGCCAGTAGTCTCAGACTAGCGGGATCCTACGAGCAGTACTTC.

This clone has just a few counts. The V and J genes are TRBV18 and TRBJ2-3; no clear D gene. The V gene's germline CDR1 is KGHSH and CDR2 LQKENI. Trimming pared 2 bases from V and 3 bases from J, leaving 21 bases between. This CDR3 has 18 residues. The CDR3 DNA sequence: TGTGCCAGCTCACCAAATGCTAGTTTCCCATATTGGACAGATACGCAGTATTTT. Residues: CASSPNASFPYWTDTQYF.

This clone was detected a few times. This chain connects TRBV2 to TRBJ2-3; D gene ambiguous. V lost 4 bases and J 0 bases, leaving 11 bases between the germline ends. CDR1 is SNHLY and CDR2 is FYNNEI in the germline V gene. CDR3 size: 15 residues. The DNA for the CDR3 is TGTGCCAGCAGTGTTAACAGTTATAGCACAGATACGCAGTATTTT. Its translation is CASSVNSYSTDTQYF.

The rearrangement joins TRBV6-8 to TRBJ2-2; 13 nucleotides match TRBD2. CDR3 length: 16 amino acids. V shed 4 bases and J 6 bases; nucleotides not matched to a gene: 5. Germline lookup yields CDR1 MNHGY and CDR2 SAAAGT. CDR3 nucleotide sequence: TGTGCCAGCAGTTTTGGACTAGCGGGAGAAGCCGGGGAGCTGTTTTTT. It specifies CASSFGLAGEAGELFF.

The genes are TRBV29-1 and TRBJ2-7, with D perhaps given as TRBD1 or TRBD2 (5 bases each). Between the trimmed V and J ends, which lost 3 bases and 7 bases, there was a span of 13 bases. The CDR3 is 12 amino acids. The V gene's germline CDR1 is SQVTM and CDR2 ANQGSEA. For the CDR3, the DNA is TGCAGCGTTGACCACGGGACGCGAGAGCAGTACTTC. Protein sequence: CSVDHGTREQYF.

The chain couples TRBV10-3 to TRBJ2-2, with 8 bases aligning to TRBD2. Germline-derived CDR1 and CDR2 are ENHRY and SYGVKD. The CDR3 is made up of 15 amino acids. With 0 bases clipped from V and 9 bases from J, the junction kept 6 bases outside the gene matches. The CDR3 spells CAISESTGGSRELFF. In DNA, the CDR3 is TGTGCCATCAGTGAGTCAACGGGAGGGTCCCGGGAGCTGTTTTTT.

This rearrangement joins TRBV11-3 to TRBJ2-2; D may correspond to TRBD1 or TRBD2 (5 bases each). V shed 3 bases and J shed 6 bases, with 14 bases lying between them. The CDR3 is 15 amino acids. Germline CDR1 reads SGHNT; CDR2 reads YENEEA. This chain's CDR3 is CASSLSGAFAGELFF. CDR3 sequence (DNA): TGTGCCAGCAGCTTGTCCGGGGCCTTTGCCGGGGAGCTGTTTTTT.

This clone has a handful of counts. The chain recombines TRBV6-1 with TRBJ2-5, with TRBD2 matching 8 bases. V was pared by 0 bases and J by 4 bases, with 7 bases of the junction left unmatched. Germline CDR1 and CDR2: MNHNS and SASEGT. The CDR3 sequence is 16 residues long. CDR3 residues: CASSEAGAGVGETQYF. The CDR3 DNA is TGTGCCAGCAGTGAAGCGGGAGCGGGAGTGGGAGAGACCCAGTACTTC.

This chain connects TRBV28 to TRBJ1-5; no clear D gene. V was clipped by 6 bases and J by 0 bases, with 3 bases between them. Germline CDR1 and CDR2: MDHEN and SYDVKM. This CDR3 has 12 residues. The CDR3 region has the DNA TGTGCCAGCAGCGGTAGCAATCAGCCCCAGCATTTT. Amino acids: CASSGSNQPQHF.

This clone was recorded many times. J is TRBJ2-6 and V is TRBV11-3, with TRBD2 matching 12 bases. V gave up 4 bases and J gave up 4 bases; unmatched junction bases: 11. Germline CDR1 SGHNT, CDR2 YENEEA. CDR3 length: 19 amino acids. The CDR3 protein is CASSSRTSGTVAGANVLTF. CDR3 nucleotide sequence: TGTGCCAGCAGCTCAAGGACTAGCGGGACCGTCGCCGGGGCCAACGTCCTGACTTTC.

The rearrangement joins TRBV28 to TRBJ2-5; 11 nucleotides agree with TRBD2. V gave up 7 bases and J gave up 5 bases; unmatched junction bases: 15. The CDR3 consists of 17 residues. CDR1 is MDHEN and CDR2 is SYDVKM in the germline V gene. In nucleotides, the CDR3 is TGTGCCAGCACCTCCCCGGGGGCTAGCGGGGGGCGGGAGACCCAGTACTTC. Its protein product is CASTSPGASGGRETQYF.

This sequence joins TRBV25-1 and TRBJ1-1; D is perhaps TRBD1 (6 bases). The germline V gene has CDR1 MGHDK and CDR2 SYGVNS. Trimming took off 1 base at V and 1 base at J, with 13 bases between the two ends. This CDR3 contains 16 residues. Here the CDR3 DNA reads TGTGCCAGCAGTGAATGGGGGGGCGGTTCGAACACTGAAGCTTTCTTT. This gives the protein CASSEWGGGSNTEAFF.

This chain uses TRBV19 with TRBJ2-3; tentatively, D is TRBD2 (5 bases). The germline V and J ends were trimmed by 8 bases and 0 bases, with 9 bases remaining between them. Per the germline V gene, CDR1 is LNHDA and CDR2 is SQIVND (reference sequence). The CDR3 totals 13 residues. CDR3 DNA sequence: TGTGCCAGTGGAGGTTTTAGCACAGATACGCAGTATTTT. Protein: CASGGFSTDTQYF.

The gene calls are TRBV15 and TRBJ2-5; D uncertain. The V end lost 1 base, the J end lost 3 bases, and 9 bases lay between the germline ends. CDR1 and CDR2 from the germline V gene are LNHNV and YYDKDF (reference sequence). The CDR3 extends over 14 amino acids. The CDR3 DNA reads as TGTGCCACCAGCAGAGCAGGCGCGAAAGAGACCCAGTACTTC. This encodes CATSRAGAKETQYF.

The rearrangement links TRBV19 to TRBJ1-1; D gene uncertain. The CDR3 consists of 13 residues. Trimming cost V 5 bases and J 4 bases, with 11 bases left between them. Germline assignment: CDR1 LNHDA and CDR2 SQIVND (reference sequence). The CDR3 is CASSEWAPTEAFF. CDR3 bases: TGTGCCAGTAGTGAGTGGGCGCCCACTGAAGCTTTCTTT.

The chain joins TRBV6-8 to TRBJ2-5; the D gene could be TRBD1 or TRBD2 (5 bases each). The V gene's germline CDR1 is MNHGY and CDR2 SAAAGT. The CDR3 extends over 14 amino acids. V lost 5 bases, J lost 1 base, and 11 bases lay in between. CDR3 region: CASSGGRSQETQYF. In nucleotides, the CDR3 is TGTGCCAGCAGTGGGGGACGGAGCCAAGAGACCCAGTACTTC.

This chain connects TRBV5-1 to TRBJ2-3; 16 nucleotides line up with TRBD2. V shed 4 bases, J shed 4 bases, and the junction held 6 bases outside the gene matches. The CDR3 consists of 17 residues. Germline V gene sequence: CDR1 SGHRS, CDR2 YFSETQ. CDR3 in amino acids: CASSTGTSGRGPDTQYF. The CDR3 DNA reads as TGCGCCAGCAGCACAGGGACTAGCGGGAGGGGCCCAGATACGCAGTATTTT.

V usage is TRBV6-8 and J usage is TRBJ1-5, with TRBD1 as a possible D gene (5 bases). Per the germline V gene, CDR1 is MNHGY and CDR2 is SAAAGT. The germline V and J ends were trimmed by 10 bases and 0 bases, with 16 bases remaining between them. This CDR3 contains 15 residues. The CDR3 DNA follows: TGTGCCATCTCCCCCGACAGAGATAGCAATCAGCCCCAGCATTTT. The encoded protein is CAISPDRDSNQPQHF.

The table lists this clone with a few counts. The rearrangement uses TRBV14 and TRBJ1-1, with D unresolved. Germline V gene lookup returns CDR1 SGHDN and CDR2 FVKESK. The CDR3 spans 13 residues. V lost 5 bases, J lost 0 bases, and 7 bases lay in between. The CDR3 protein is CASSKDLNTEAFF. Written as DNA, the CDR3 is TGTGCCAGCAGCAAGGACCTGAACACTGAAGCTTTCTTT. Complete variable domain (other parts from reference TRBV14 and TRBJ1-1): EAGVTQFPSHSVIEKGQTVTLRCDPISGHDNLYWYRRVMGKEIKFLLHFVKESKQDESGMPNNRFLAERTGGTYSTLKVQPAELEDSGVYFCASSKDLNTEAFFGQGTRLTVV.

J is TRBJ2-3 and V is TRBV28; no clear D gene. Germline lookup yields CDR1 MDHEN and CDR2 SYDVKM. V gave up 4 bases and J gave up 5 bases, with 7 bases separating them. This CDR3 has 12 amino acids. The CDR3 nucleotides are TGTGCCAGCAGTTCCGTTCTAGATACGCAGTATTTT. This codes for CASSSVLDTQYF.

The rearrangement uses TRBV23-1 and TRBJ2-3; the D gene is possibly TRBD2 (6 bases). TRBV23-1 is sorted into the ORF group, with uncertain function. The CDR3 contains 15 residues. V lost 6 bases and J lost 8, with 21 bases in between. CDR3 coding DNA: TGCGCCAGCAGCTTAGATGGTAGCGGTGTGGGTACGCAGTATTTT. Encoded protein: CASSLDGSGVGTQYF.

This clone has a handful of counts. This rearrangement joins TRBV7-1 to TRBJ1-1, with D uncertain. TRBV7-1 qualifies as an ORF whose function is uncertain. V was clipped by 5 bases and J by 5 bases, with 12 bases between them. The CDR3 runs to 13 residues. CDR3 protein: CASSPFKGTEAFF. The CDR3 coding sequence is TGTGCCAGCAGCCCCTTCAAGGGTACTGAAGCTTTCTTT.

The chain is built from TRBV6-8 and TRBJ1-1, with TRBD1 as a possible D gene (5 bases). This CDR3 region has 13 residues. The germline V gene encodes CDR1 MNHGY and CDR2 SAAAGT. V lost 4 bases and J 4 bases, leaving 10 bases between the germline ends. The CDR3 here is CASSWGKATEAFF. CDR3 in DNA: TGTGCCAGCAGTTGGGGGAAGGCCACTGAAGCTTTCTTT.